Below are 17 T cell receptor beta chains sequenced from a single sample in a study of shared clonotypes between healthy human individuals. The repertoire was sequenced with immunoSEQ multiplex PCR; TCRdb's copy has only in-frame clones and lacks some. Of 2.3 million or so clones in the sample, about 92% were seen once. Sequences were obtained from naive CD4+ T cells from PBMCs. The subset was: CD45RA+ positively selected. The receptor source for this set is a man between 18 and 29 years old in good health. Some clones in this sample may be carry-over from other donors' samples.

The chain uses TRBV21-1 and TRBJ1-2; the table gives TRBD1 as D, unverified against the DNA. TRBV21-1 is assigned pseudogene status. The CDR3 has 15 amino acids. CDR3 loop: CASRDRGPIDYGYTF. In nucleotides, the CDR3 is TGTGCCAGCAGGGACAGGGGGCCGATCGACTATGGCTACACCTTC.

The chain is built from TRBV5-1 and TRBJ2-3, with unresolved D. The V end lost 0 bases, the J end lost 8 bases, and 10 bases lay between the germline ends. This CDR3 has 13 residues. Germline V gene lookup returns CDR1 SGHRS and CDR2 YFSETQ. The CDR3 bases are TGCGCCAGCAGCTTGGCCCCGACCGGTACGCAGTATTTT. Translation gives CASSLAPTGTQYF.

The chain has TRBV6-1 and TRBJ2-3; D is possibly TRBD1 or TRBD2 (5 bases each). The germline V and J ends were trimmed by 8 bases and 4 bases, with 16 bases remaining between them. The germline gives CDR1 MNHNS, CDR2 SASEGT. The CDR3 runs 14 residues. This CDR3 is CASSPALGADTQYF. CDR3 nucleotides: TGTGCCAGCTCACCGGCCCTGGGGGCAGATACGCAGTATTTT.

V gene TRBV11-2 combines with J gene TRBJ2-5, with D tentatively TRBD2 (6 bases). The CDR3 length is 15 residues. Between the trimmed V and J ends, which lost 1 base and 7 bases, there was a span of 16 bases. Germline loops: CDR1 SGHAT, CDR2 FQNNGV. The CDR3 sequence is CASSLASDALGTQYF. In DNA form, the CDR3 reads TGTGCCAGCAGCTTAGCTAGCGATGCGTTAGGGACCCAGTACTTC.

This chain joins TRBV7-7 and TRBJ2-1; D possibly uses TRBD1 or TRBD2 (5 bases each). The germline V and J ends were trimmed by 3 bases and 8 bases, with 17 bases remaining between them. Germline values: CDR1 SSHAT, CDR2 FNYEAQ (reference sequence). The CDR3 covers 15 residues. CDR3 coding DNA: TGTGCCAGCAGCTTCACCGGGACCCCTAACGATGAGCAGTTCTTC. Translated, it gives CASSFTGTPNDEQFF.

This clone was seen only once. V gene TRBV6-1 combines with J gene TRBJ1-5; D is possibly TRBD1 (6 bases). The CDR3 has 15 amino acids. The germline CDR1 and CDR2 sequences are MNHNS and SASEGT. V was trimmed by 7 bases and J by 5 bases, leaving 18 bases between them. DNA of the CDR3: TGTGCCAGCATCACGGGGGCGGCAGGGGATCAGCCCCAGCATTTT. It specifies CASITGAAGDQPQHF.

CDR3 DNA: TGTGCCAGCTCACCAGTGGCACCAGGACTCGCAGATACGCAGTATTTT. Translated, it gives CASSPVAPGLADTQYF. The rearrangement uses TRBV18 and TRBJ2-3; perhaps TRBD2 as D (5 bases). The V end lost 2 bases, the J end lost 4 bases, and 16 bases lay between the germline ends. Germline V gene data show CDR1 as KGHSH and CDR2 as LQKENI. The CDR3 totals 16 residues.

The chain is built from TRBV2 and TRBJ1-2; D remains ambiguous. The CDR3 is made up of 12 amino acids. V gave up 4 bases and J gave up 8 bases, with 11 bases separating them. In germline, CDR1 is SNHLY, CDR2 FYNNEI. The CDR3 sequence is CASSVIRFGYTF. The CDR3 coding sequence is TGTGCCAGCAGTGTTATAAGGTTCGGCTACACCTTC.

About this clone: Within the sample, other DNA sequences also encode this same CDR3. The V and J genes are TRBV7-2 and TRBJ1-1; a possible D gene is TRBD1 (5 bases). The length of the CDR3 is 14 residues. CDR1 and CDR2 from the germline V gene are SGHTA and FQGNSA. Trimming left V 2 bases short and J 0 bases short, with 7 bases between. Here the CDR3 reads CASSLTGMNTEAFF. CDR3 bases: TGTGCCAGCAGCTTAACAGGTATGAACACTGAAGCTTTCTTT.

V is TRBV29-1 and J is TRBJ2-3; D may be TRBD1 or TRBD2 (5 bases each). Germline-derived CDR1 and CDR2 are SQVTM and ANQGSEA. The V gene lost 3 bases and the J gene lost 1 base, with 8 bases spanning the gap. This CDR3 is 13 amino acids long. The CDR3 loop is CSVEMGGTDTQYF. The CDR3 coding sequence is TGCAGCGTTGAGATGGGGGGCACAGATACGCAGTATTTT.

This chain joins TRBV10-2 and TRBJ1-4, with unresolved D. Trimming cost V 7 bases and J 0 bases, with 21 bases left between them. The V gene's germline CDR1 is WSHSY and CDR2 SAAADI. The CDR3 has 18 residues. CDR3 residues: CASIGVVDSDATNEKLFF. The CDR3 coding sequence is TGCGCCAGCATAGGAGTGGTGGACTCAGATGCAACTAATGAAAAACTGTTTTTT.

The rearrangement links TRBV4-3 to TRBJ2-3; TRBD1 matches at 7 bases. Germline loops: CDR1 LGHNA, CDR2 YSLEER. The CDR3 has 17 residues. J gave up 4 bases and V 4 bases, and 14 bases lay outside the gene matches. CDR3 coding DNA: TGCGCCAGCAGCCGAGGGTCGACAGGGCGGCCCGCAGATACGCAGTATTTT. It codes for CASSRGSTGRPADTQYF.

J is TRBJ2-7 and V is TRBV28; D perhaps matches TRBD2 (5 bases). This CDR3 is 12 amino acids long. CDR1 and CDR2 (germline): MDHEN, SYDVKM. With 4 bases removed from V and 3 bases from J, the gap between germline ends came to 7 bases. Here the CDR3 DNA reads TGTGCCAGCAGTTCCGGGAACTACGAGCAGTACTTC. Translating it yields CASSSGNYEQYF.

V gene TRBV28 combines with J gene TRBJ1-4, with D unresolved. This CDR3 is built from 15 residues. Germline values: CDR1 MDHEN, CDR2 SYDVKM. Trimming removed 7 bases at V and 6 bases at J, with 18 bases between. The CDR3 loop reads CASTRGISGDEKLFF. CDR3 coding DNA: TGTGCCAGCACCCGTGGGATAAGCGGGGATGAAAAACTGTTTTTT.

The J gene is TRBJ2-5, the V gene TRBV2; D remains unclear. Deletions cut 3 bases from V and 5 bases from J, with 19 bases between. From germline, CDR1 is SNHLY and CDR2 FYNNEI. CDR3 size: 16 residues. The CDR3 region is CASSDGGFGLSETQYF. Here the CDR3 DNA reads TGTGCCAGCAGTGACGGTGGGTTTGGCCTTAGCGAGACCCAGTACTTC.

V is TRBV6-5 and J is TRBJ1-1; no clear D. Germline V gene sequence: CDR1 MNHEY, CDR2 SVGAGI. The CDR3 totals 14 residues. Trimming cost V 5 bases and J 1 base, with 11 bases left between them. The CDR3 region is CASSPPSRNTEAFF. CDR3 DNA: TGTGCCAGCAGTCCCCCTTCACGGAACACTGAAGCTTTCTTT.

Comments on this clone: In the same sample, other DNA sequences code for this CDR3. The chain couples TRBV28 to TRBJ2-3; 9 bases are shared with TRBD2. The CDR3 contains 15 residues. CDR1 and CDR2 (germline): MDHEN, SYDVKM. The J segment lost 0 bases and the V segment lost 5 bases, leaving 3 bases of the junction unmatched. In nucleotides, the CDR3 is TGTGCCAGCAGTCTCCTAGCGGGAAGCACAGATACGCAGTATTTT. Protein product: CASSLLAGSTDTQYF.